This T cell receptor beta chain comes out of a study of blood T cell repertoires in COVID-19. Study overall: PBMCs, B-cell-depleted T cells, or T cells were the source of the cDNA or gDNA that made up the material.

The protocol was immunoSEQ multiplex PCR, while the TCRdb copy is restricted to in-frame clones and leaves out a portion. The repertoire holds roughly 120,000 clones, roughly 85% seen once, with roughly 16% in the top ten. The CDR3 totals 16 residues. Germline loops: CDR1 SGHVS, CDR2 FNYEAQ. V lost 2 bases to trimming and J lost 5 bases, with 18 bases between them. This sequence originates from a woman of 80 years or more with active or convalescent COVID-19. Material: peripheral blood. This rearrangement joins TRBV7-6 to TRBJ2-5; maybe TRBD1 (5 bases). The CDR3 loop is CASSLSPSRKGETQYF. The CDR3 nucleotides read TGTGCCAGCAGCTTAAGCCCCAGTAGGAAGGGGGAGACCCAGTACTTC.